A single sample is the source of the 19 T cell receptor beta chains below, sequenced in a study of spatial heterogeneity in lung cancer. Time point: sample taken at primary tumor resection. No cells were sorted before sequencing. The whole RNA sequenced was extracted from tumor, nontumor lung or frozen PBMC. TCRdb re-derived calls from the 5' RACE reads in MiXCR, one entry per CDR3 protein. The data hold approximately 20,000 distinct CDR3 sequences, with 3.5% to 5% observed a single time. The sample consisted of PBMCs, taken at surgery. The receptors come from a male donor with early-stage non-small cell lung cancer.

This clonotype occurred many times. V is TRBV27 and J is TRBJ1-4; 7 bases are a match to TRBD1. Germline V lookup: CDR1 MNHEY, CDR2 SMNVEV (reference sequence). The CDR3 length is 15 residues. V dropped 6 bases and J dropped 3; count of bases not matched to a gene: 7. CDR3 DNA sequence: TGTGCCAGCAGCCTAACAGGGGTGGCTAATGAAAAACTGTTTTTT. It encodes CASSLTGVANEKLFF.

This clonotype has a count of ten or more. The genes are TRBV9 and TRBJ2-4; D unresolved. Deletions cut 4 bases from V and 3 bases from J, with 14 bases between. The CDR3 runs to 15 residues. Germline V gene sequence: CDR1 SGDLS, CDR2 YYNGEE. As DNA, the CDR3 is TGTGCCAGCAGCTACGATGGGAACCTCAAAAACATTCAGTACTTC. Protein: CASSYDGNLKNIQYF.

Ten or more counts support this clonotype. The chain carries TRBV6-5 and TRBJ2-7; TRBD2 matches 12 bases. V trimming: 10 bases; J trimming: 1 base; junction bases outside the gene matches: 5. CDR1 and CDR2 from the germline V gene are MNHEY and SVGAGI. The length of the CDR3 is 14 residues. The CDR3 DNA follows: TGTGCCACAACGGGACTAGCGGGTTCCTACGAGCAGTACTTC. Translating it yields CATTGLAGSYEQYF.

This clonotype was found many times. The rearrangement uses TRBV29-1 and TRBJ2-7; TRBD2 might be the D (6 bases). V lost 3 bases to trimming and J lost 3 bases, with 18 bases between them. The CDR3 runs to 15 residues. Germline-derived CDR1 and CDR2 are SQVTM and ANQGSEA. CDR3 region: CSVEVQGGTNYEQYF. The DNA for the CDR3 is TGCAGCGTTGAGGTTCAGGGCGGGACGAACTACGAGCAGTACTTC.

This clonotype was counted many times. V is TRBV12-3 or TRBV12-4 and J is TRBJ1-2, with TRBD1 matching over 10 bases. The CDR3 loop spans 15 amino acids. V lost 5 bases and J lost 1; bases outside the gene matches: 4. This CDR3 reads CASSPDRGLNYGYTF. The CDR3 nucleotides read TGTGCCAGCAGTCCCGACAGGGGGCTTAACTATGGCTACACCTTC.

In this sample, this clonotype turned up many times. The chain couples TRBV5-6 to TRBJ1-5; 7 nucleotides line up with TRBD1. There are 15 residues in the CDR3. The germline gives CDR1 SGHDT, CDR2 YYEEEE. The V and J ends lost 2 bases and 3 bases, in that order; junction bases with no gene match: 5. CDR3 amino acids: CASSLGQAFNQPQHF. Written as DNA, the CDR3 is TGTGCCAGCAGCTTAGGACAGGCGTTCAATCAGCCCCAGCATTTT.

Many counts were recorded for this clonotype. This chain links TRBV7-2 with TRBJ2-2; D tentatively fits TRBD1 or TRBD2 (5 bases each). From germline, CDR1 is SGHTA and CDR2 FQGNSA. The V end lost 4 bases, the J end lost 0 bases, and 9 bases lay between the germline ends. This CDR3 comprises 15 residues. CDR3: CASSSQGPNTGELFF. DNA of the CDR3: TGTGCCAGCAGCTCTCAGGGACCGAACACCGGGGAGCTGTTTTTT.

Many counts were recorded for this clonotype. This chain uses TRBV3-1 with TRBJ1-2, with D hard to call. Germline CDR1 and CDR2: LGHDT and YNNKEL (reference sequence). The CDR3 is 15 amino acids. Trimming shortened V by 0 bases and J by 5 bases, and 13 bases separated the two germline ends. The CDR3 DNA reads TGTGCCAGCAGCCAAGAACAGAACAACGCATATGGCTACACCTTC. This gives the protein CASSQEQNNAYGYTF.

The sample holds a few counts of this clonotype. The CDR3 sequence is CASSFVAGGNEQFF. In nucleotides, the CDR3 is TGTGCCAGCAGTTTCGTAGCGGGGGGTAATGAGCAGTTCTTC. V is TRBV28 and J is TRBJ2-1; 10 bases line up with TRBD2. The V gene end was trimmed by 3 bases and the J gene end by 7 bases; junction bases not matched to a gene: 3. The CDR3 totals 14 residues. Looked up from germline, CDR1 is MDHEN and CDR2 is SYDVKM.

This clonotype was detected many times. At one end the junction does not follow the germline gene, possibly because of a read error. This sequence joins TRBV27 and TRBJ1-1, with a tentative D call TRBD1 (5 bases). Germline V gene lookup returns CDR1 MNHEY and CDR2 SMNVEV (reference sequence). The CDR3 is 15 residues long. DNA of the CDR3: TGTGCCAGCAGTTTAGGGTTCGGGGCGAACGCTGAAGCTTTCTTT. Encoded protein: CASSLGFGANAEAFF.

Points on this clonotype: A clone one base away is much larger, so this may be a read error. The chain carries TRBV3-1 and TRBJ2-1; perhaps TRBD2 as D (5 bases). The CDR3 contains 12 residues. Germline values: CDR1 LGHDT, CDR2 YNNKEL (reference sequence). The CDR3 DNA reads TGTGCCAGCAACCAAGGCTCGGGGGAGCAGTTCTTC. Translating gives CASNQGSGEQFF.

This clonotype was detected ten times or more. V and J are TRBV6-5 and TRBJ1-1, with D unclear. V was trimmed by 3 bases and J by 1 base, leaving 6 bases between them. The germline CDR1 and CDR2 sequences are MNHEY and SVGAGI. The CDR3 contains 13 residues. The CDR3 spells CASSYRPNTEAFF. DNA of the CDR3: TGTGCCAGCAGTTATAGACCGAACACTGAAGCTTTCTTT.

This clonotype was counted many times. The chain couples TRBV27 to TRBJ1-3; tentatively, D is TRBD1 (5 bases). This CDR3 has 15 residues. V was shortened by 3 bases and J by 1 base, with 10 bases between the two germline ends. Germline assignment: CDR1 MNHEY and CDR2 SMNVEV (reference sequence). The CDR3 coding sequence is TGTGCCAGCAGTTTGCTTTGGGGGTCTGGAAACACCATATATTTT. It yields the protein CASSLLWGSGNTIYF.

A remark on this clonotype: A much larger clone lies a single base off, so this may be a read error. The V call is TRBV6-1, the J call TRBJ2-7, with TRBD1 matching over 8 bases. The CDR3 contains 16 residues. V was clipped by 11 bases and J by 4 bases; unmatched bases: 19. Germline V CDR1 and CDR2: MNHNS, SASEGT. This CDR3 reads CAGTPGGTGRGYEQYF. CDR3 nucleotide sequence: TGTGCCGGCACCCCCGGAGGGACAGGACGGGGTTACGAGCAGTACTTC.

This clonotype was observed a few times. The V call is TRBV7-2, the J call TRBJ2-3; TRBD2 might be the D (6 bases). The germline V and J ends were trimmed by 4 bases and 2 bases, with 10 bases remaining between them. The CDR3 covers 14 residues. Per germline, CDR1 SGHTA and CDR2 FQGNSA. The CDR3 loop reads CASSSGLVTDTQYF. The CDR3 DNA reads TGTGCCAGCAGCTCGGGACTCGTCACAGATACGCAGTATTTT.

This clonotype occurred many times. The chain uses TRBV20-1 and TRBJ2-3, with 8 positions matching TRBD2. V shed 5 bases, J shed 4 bases, and the junction held 8 bases outside the gene matches. The length of the CDR3 is 14 residues. Germline values: CDR1 DFQATT, CDR2 SNEGSKA (reference sequence). CDR3 DNA: TGCAGTGCTGGTAGCGGGAACCCCCCAGATACGCAGTATTTT. It is translated as CSAGSGNPPDTQYF.

This clonotype was detected many times. The rearrangement uses TRBV20-1 and TRBJ2-2; 8 nucleotides agree with TRBD2. CDR3 length equals 15 residues. Trimming took 8 bases from V and 2 from J; bases not matched to a gene: 10. The germline CDR1 and CDR2 sequences are DFQATT and SNEGSKA (reference sequence). This CDR3 is CSFAGTRGNTGELFF. The CDR3 nucleotides are TGCAGTTTTGCCGGGACTAGGGGAAACACCGGGGAGCTGTTTTTT.

J is TRBJ2-7 and V is TRBV7-8; D possibly matches TRBD1 or TRBD2 (5 bases each). Per germline, CDR1 SGHVS and CDR2 FQNEAQ. The length of the CDR3 is 14 residues. Trimming stripped 0 bases from V and 7 bases from J, with 13 bases between. CDR3 loop: CASSLARGPGEQYF. The CDR3 DNA reads as TGTGCCAGCAGCTTAGCGAGGGGCCCAGGGGAGCAGTACTTC.

The chain links TRBV9 to TRBJ2-5; 12 bases are a match to TRBD2. This CDR3 is built from 14 residues. The germline gives CDR1 SGDLS, CDR2 YYNGEE. J was trimmed by 7 bases and V by 3 bases; bases with no gene match: 4. CDR3: CASSETSGSPTQYF. The CDR3 DNA reads as TGTGCCAGCAGCGAGACTAGCGGGAGTCCGACCCAGTACTTC.